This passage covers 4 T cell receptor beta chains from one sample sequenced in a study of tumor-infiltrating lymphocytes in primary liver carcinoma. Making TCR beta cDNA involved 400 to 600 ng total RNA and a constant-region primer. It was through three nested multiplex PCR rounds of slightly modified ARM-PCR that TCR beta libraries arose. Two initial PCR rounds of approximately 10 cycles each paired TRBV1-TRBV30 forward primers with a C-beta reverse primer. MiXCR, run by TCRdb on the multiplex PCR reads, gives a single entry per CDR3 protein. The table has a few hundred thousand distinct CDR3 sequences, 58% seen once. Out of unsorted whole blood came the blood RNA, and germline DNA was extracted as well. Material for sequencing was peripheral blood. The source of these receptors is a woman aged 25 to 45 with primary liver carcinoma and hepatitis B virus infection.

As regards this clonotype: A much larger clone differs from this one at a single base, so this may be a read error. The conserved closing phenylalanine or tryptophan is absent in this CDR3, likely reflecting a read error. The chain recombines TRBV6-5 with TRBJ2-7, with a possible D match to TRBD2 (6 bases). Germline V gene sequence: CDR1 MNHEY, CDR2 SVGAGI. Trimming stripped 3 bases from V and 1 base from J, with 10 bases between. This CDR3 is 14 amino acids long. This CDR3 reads CASSYKAGSYEQYL. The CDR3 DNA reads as TGTGCCAGCAGTTATAAGGCGGGGTCCTACGAGCAGTACTTA.

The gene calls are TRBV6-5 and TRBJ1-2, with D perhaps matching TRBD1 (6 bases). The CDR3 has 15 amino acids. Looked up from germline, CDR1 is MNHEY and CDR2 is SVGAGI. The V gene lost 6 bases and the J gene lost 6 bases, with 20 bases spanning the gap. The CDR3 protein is CASSMSWTAVDGYTF. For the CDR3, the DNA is TGTGCCAGCAGCATGAGCTGGACAGCAGTGGATGGCTACACCTTC.

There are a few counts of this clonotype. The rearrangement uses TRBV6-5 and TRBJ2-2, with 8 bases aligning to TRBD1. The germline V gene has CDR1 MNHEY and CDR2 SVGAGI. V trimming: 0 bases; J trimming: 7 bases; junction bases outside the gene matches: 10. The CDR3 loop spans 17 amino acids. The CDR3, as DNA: TGTGCCAGCAGTTACTCGTCCCTCCAGGGGGCGGGCGGGGAGCTGTTTTTT. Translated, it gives CASSYSSLQGAGGELFF.

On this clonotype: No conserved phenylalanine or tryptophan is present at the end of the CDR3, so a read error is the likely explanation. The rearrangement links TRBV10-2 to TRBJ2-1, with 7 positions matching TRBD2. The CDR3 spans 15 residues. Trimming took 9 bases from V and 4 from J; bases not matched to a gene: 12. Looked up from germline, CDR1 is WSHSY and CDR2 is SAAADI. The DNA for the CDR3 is TGCGCCAGTACGAACGTGGGGCGGGGGTACAATGAGCAGTTCTAC. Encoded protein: CASTNVGRGYNEQFY.